This is a list of T cell receptor beta chains from one sample in a study of blood T cell repertoires in COVID-19. The protocol was immunoSEQ multiplex PCR, while the TCRdb copy is restricted to in-frame clones and leaves out a portion. Of about 180,000 clones detected, about 80% appear once; the ten largest clones hold less than 30%. Sequencing was carried out using peripheral blood. The receptors come from a woman between 65 and 79 years old with acute or convalescent COVID-19. Each CDR3 is given with its conserved first and last residue. D genes are given only for firm matches. A row's size may be missing; if present it is once, few, many or a size class.

TRBJ1-1	few	TRBV7-8	.	TGTGCCAGCAGCTTGGGGCCGAACCCGCGCACTGAAGCTTTCTTT	CASSLGPNPRTEAFF
TRBJ1-1	.	TRBV18	TRBD1	TGTGCCAGCTCACCGGGGGACAGGCTAATGAACACTGAAGCTTTCTTT	CASSPGDRLMNTEAFF
TRBJ1-5	once	TRBV28	TRBD1	TGTGCCAGCAAGCAGGGGGCCGGGGTCCAGCCCCAGCATTTT	CASKQGAGVQPQHF
TRBJ2-2	.	TRBV12-5	TRBD2	TGTGCTAGTGGGTCCGGACTAGCGGGTTACACCGGGGAGCTGTTTTTT	CASGSGLAGYTGELFF
TRBJ1-6	few	TRBV30	.	TGTGCCTGGAGTGAGGGAGGGTCGTCACCCCTCCACTTT	CAWSEGGSSPLHF
TRBJ2-7	once	TRBV9	TRBD1	TGTGCCAGCAGCGGGGGACCGGGACAGGCCTACGAGCAGTACTTC	CASSGGPGQAYEQYF
TRBJ2-5	.	TRBV3-1/TRBV3-2	.	TGTGCCAGCAGCCAAGGCGCGGTGTCGGCCGATATCCAAGAGACCCAGTACTTC	CASSQGAVSADIQETQYF
TRBJ2-1	.	TRBV7-3	.	TGTGCCAGCAGCCCCTTGGGGCCTAGTGAGCAGTTCTTC	CASSPLGPSEQFF
TRBJ1-2	.	TRBV7-9	.	TGTGCCAGCAGCTTAGGCGACAGGAGGAACTATGGCTACACCTTC	CASSLGDRRNYGYTF
TRBJ1-1	.	TRBV15	.	TGTGCCACCAGCAGGTACAATGTCCTGGCTGAAGCTTTCTTT	CATSRYNVLAEAFF
TRBJ1-6	.	TRBV3-1/TRBV3-2	.	TGTGCCAGCAGCAAGCCTAATTCACCCCTCCACTTT	CASSKPNSPLHF
TRBJ1-5	.	TRBV27	.	TGTGCCAGCAGTTCTACAGCGGAGCCCCAGCATTTT	CASSSTAEPQHF
TRBJ1-6	.	TRBV4-2	.	TGTGCCAGCAGCCAAAGGCCCCGTGACTTTTTTTCACCCCTCCACTTT	CASSQRPRDFFSPLHF
TRBJ2-1	.	TRBV19	TRBD1	TGTGCCAGTAGTACATTAGACAGGGCCTACAATGAGCAGTTCTTC	CASSTLDRAYNEQFF
TRBJ2-5	.	TRBV19	.	TGTGCCAGTAGTATCAACGGGGAGCAAGAGACCCAGTACTTC	CASSINGEQETQYF
TRBJ1-5	.	TRBV19	.	TGTGCCAGTAGCCCCACGGGTTATAGCAATCAGCCCCAGCATTTT	CASSPTGYSNQPQHF
TRBJ2-5	.	TRBV5-3	TRBD2	TGTGCCAGAAGCCACAGACTAGCGGGAGGGCCGTGGAAGACCCAGTACTTC	CARSHRLAGGPWKTQYF
TRBJ2-7	.	TRBV7-2	TRBD2	TGTGCCAGCAGCTCCCCCGTTGGGACTAGCGGGATCTCCTACGAGCAGTACTTC	CASSSPVGTSGISYEQYF
TRBJ2-5	.	TRBV7-3	.	TGTGCCAGCAGCCCCCACGGGGGGCGGGAGACCCAGTACTTC	CASSPHGGRETQYF
TRBJ2-7	.	TRBV30	.	TGTGCCTGGAGTGACCAAAGCGGACAGTCGTACGAGCAGTACTTC	CAWSDQSGQSYEQYF
TRBJ2-2	.	TRBV30	TRBD2	TGTGCCTGGAGACCGGGACTAGAGTCCGGGGAGCTGTTTTTT	CAWRPGLESGELFF
TRBJ2-5	.	TRBV6-5	TRBD2	TGTGCCAGCAGTTACTCACGAGCGGGAGGTCGAGAGACCCAGTACTTC	CASSYSRAGGRETQYF
TRBJ2-1	.	TRBV27	.	TGTGCCAGCAGTTTCCCCCGAGCTCATGAGCAGTTCTTC	CASSFPRAHEQFF
TRBJ2-1	.	TRBV19	.	TGTGCCAGTAGTATGTTTGCGGGACGACCTAACAATGAGCAGTTCTTC	CASSMFAGRPNNEQFF